This TCR beta chain was sequenced for a study of early T cells in non-severe SARS-CoV-2 infection (dated by TCRdb to 2020 to 2022). At the level of the whole study: Bulk RNA from unsorted whole blood was used for TCR sequencing, so alpha and beta chains could not be paired.

What the work shows at the level of the full study, not this receptor alone: Matching against VDJdb was skewed toward anti-spike CD8 responses, likely underestimated virus-specific expansions, and missed private and CD4 specificities.

The CDR3 measures 16 amino acids from cysteine to phenylalanine. CDR3 DNA is the only sequence kept; it has 48 bases, read in frame from the first base. Reading the germline V gene gives CDR1 MNHNS and CDR2 SASEGT. Trimming takes 6 bases from V and 0 bases from J, and the germline ends sit 15 bases apart. The study was a case-control design nested within a healthcare worker cohort in London, UK, with weekly nasopharyngeal swab PCR tests and blood sampling. Healthcare workers were recruited between 23 and 31 March 2020, during the week of the UK lockdown, and were followed weekly for up to roughly 15 weeks. Library preparation was by 5' RACE. The instrument given in TCRdb is NextSeq 500. In the TCR library protocol, unique molecular identifiers were attached to individual cDNA molecules to correct for PCR bias and sequencing error. Both TCR alpha and beta chains were sequenced, and tight co-correlation was observed between alpha and beta sequence abundances in each sample. The source study handled its data this way. Decombinator V4 was used to annotate TCR sequences for V gene, J gene and CDR3. TCRs were defined as expanded if a significant change between any two time points was detected under a Poisson model with p below 0.0001. TCR abundances were normalised to the total number of TCRs sequenced in each sample and reported as counts per million. MAIT TCRs were defined by TRAV1-2 paired with TRAJ12, TRAJ20 or TRAJ33, and iNKT TCRs by TRAV10 paired with TRAJ18. VDJdb, accessed 1 November 2021, was searched for CMV, EBV and SARS-CoV-2 annotated TCRs, excluding TCRs annotated for multiple antigens. TCRdb applied fastp at Q25 and MiXCR to the public reads, then kept only in-frame beta chains. When rows share a CDR3 protein, they turn into one entry using the most common DNA and genes. TCRdb's processing, not the authors' own work, is the source of the V and J calls. The sample records under 35,000 distinct CDR3 sequences, about 6.7% of which are singletons. 4% to 5% of the sample belongs to the ten largest clones.

To note about this clonotype: The antigen this receptor binds is unknown. No much larger clone is present one base from it, and per-base qualities are unavailable.

The source material was whole blood. The rearrangement combines TRBV6-1 with TRBJ1-3, and possibly TRBD1, on 5 matching bases. The receptor was derived from an adult who was a healthcare worker with PCR-confirmed SARS-CoV-2 infection or an uninfected control (not recorded which). The CDR3 loop reads CASRSMTANSGNTIYF. The sequence in DNA is TGTGCCAGCAGATCAATGACAGCGAACTCTGGAAACACCATATATTTT.